This section outlines one TCR beta chain sequence together with its context. Its matching antigen is unknown. The junction had 6 bases not matched to a gene; V was cut back by 0 bases and J by 4 bases. The CDR3 is 16 amino acids. Per the germline V gene, CDR1 is SQVTM and CDR2 is ANQGSEA. This specimen belongs to a study of cytomegalovirus exposure and HLA in healthy donors. The PCR ran on 60 Vbeta and 13 Jbeta primers. TCRdb's table, derived via immunoSEQ multiplex PCR, lists solely in-frame clones and lacks some. The table lists about 71,000 clones, about 70% of them singletons, with around 7.6% in the top ten. General study findings and limits: Despite most TCR sequences being rare, some public TCRs occurred in many donors.

The sequence came from a man aged 35-49 years in good health and CMV-seropositive. The sequenced sample was PBMCs. The V gene is TRBV29-1, the J gene TRBJ1-2; 12 bases map to TRBD1. DNA for the CDR3: TGCAGCGTTGAAGATCGGGACAGGGGGCCCGGCTATGGCTACACCTTC. Protein: CSVEDRDRGPGYGYTF.